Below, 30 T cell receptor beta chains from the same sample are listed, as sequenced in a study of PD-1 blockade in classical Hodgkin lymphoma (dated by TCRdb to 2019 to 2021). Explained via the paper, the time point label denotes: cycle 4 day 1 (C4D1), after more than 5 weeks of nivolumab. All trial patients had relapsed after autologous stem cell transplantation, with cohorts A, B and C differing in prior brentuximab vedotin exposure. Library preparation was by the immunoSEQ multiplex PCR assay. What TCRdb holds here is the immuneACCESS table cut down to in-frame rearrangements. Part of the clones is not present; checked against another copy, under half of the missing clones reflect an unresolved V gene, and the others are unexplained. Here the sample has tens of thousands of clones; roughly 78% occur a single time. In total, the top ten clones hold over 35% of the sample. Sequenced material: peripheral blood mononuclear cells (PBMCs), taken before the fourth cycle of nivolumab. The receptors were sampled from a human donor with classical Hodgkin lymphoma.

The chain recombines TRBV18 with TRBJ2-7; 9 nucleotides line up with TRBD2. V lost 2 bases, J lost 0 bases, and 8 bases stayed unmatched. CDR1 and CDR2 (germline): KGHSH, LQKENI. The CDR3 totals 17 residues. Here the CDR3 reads CASSPAGGPRSSYEQYF. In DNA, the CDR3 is TGTGCCAGCTCACCAGCGGGGGGGCCTAGGAGCTCCTACGAGCAGTACTTC.

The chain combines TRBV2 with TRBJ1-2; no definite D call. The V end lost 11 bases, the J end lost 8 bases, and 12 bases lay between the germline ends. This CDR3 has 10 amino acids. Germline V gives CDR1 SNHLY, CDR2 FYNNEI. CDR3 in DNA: TGTGCCCCCCGACCCCCCGGCTACACCTTC. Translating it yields CAPRPPGYTF.

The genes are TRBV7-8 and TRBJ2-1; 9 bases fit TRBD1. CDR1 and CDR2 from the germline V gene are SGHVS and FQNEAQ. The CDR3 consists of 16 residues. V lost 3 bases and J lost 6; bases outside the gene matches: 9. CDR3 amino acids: CASSFLGQGFRNEQFF. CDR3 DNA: TGTGCCAGCAGCTTCCTAGGACAGGGGTTCCGCAATGAGCAGTTCTTC. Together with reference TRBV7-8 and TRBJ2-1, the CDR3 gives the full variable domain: GAGVSQSPRYKVAKRGQDVALRCDPISGHVSLFWYQQALGQGPEFLTYFQNEAQLDKSGLPSDRFFAERPEGSVSTLKIQRTQQEDSAVYLCASSFLGQGFRNEQFFGPGTRLTVL.

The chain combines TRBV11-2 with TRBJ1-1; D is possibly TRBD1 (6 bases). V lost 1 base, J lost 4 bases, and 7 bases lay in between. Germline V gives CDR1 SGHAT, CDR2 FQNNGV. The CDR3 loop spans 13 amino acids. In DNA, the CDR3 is TGTGCCAGCAGCTTAGTAGGGGGCACTGAAGCTTTCTTT. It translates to CASSLVGGTEAFF.

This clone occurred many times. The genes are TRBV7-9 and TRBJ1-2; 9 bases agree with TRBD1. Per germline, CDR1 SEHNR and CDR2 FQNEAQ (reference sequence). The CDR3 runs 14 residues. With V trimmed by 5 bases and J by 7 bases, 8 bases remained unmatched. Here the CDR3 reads CASSRTGEESGYTF. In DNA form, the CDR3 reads TGTGCCAGCAGCCGGACAGGGGAGGAGTCTGGCTACACCTTC. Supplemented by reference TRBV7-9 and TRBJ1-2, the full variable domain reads DTGVSQNPRHKITKRGQNVTFRCDPISEHNRLYWYRQTLGQGPEFLTYFQNEAQLEKSRLLSDRFSAERPKGSFSTLEIQRTEQGDSAMYLCASSRTGEESGYTFGSGTRLTVV.

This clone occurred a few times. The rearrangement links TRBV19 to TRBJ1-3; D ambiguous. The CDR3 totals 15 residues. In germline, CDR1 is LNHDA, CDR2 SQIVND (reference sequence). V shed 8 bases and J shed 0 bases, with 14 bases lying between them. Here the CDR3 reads CASATDRGSGNTIYF. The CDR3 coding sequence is TGTGCCAGTGCGACCGACCGGGGCTCTGGAAACACCATATATTTT.

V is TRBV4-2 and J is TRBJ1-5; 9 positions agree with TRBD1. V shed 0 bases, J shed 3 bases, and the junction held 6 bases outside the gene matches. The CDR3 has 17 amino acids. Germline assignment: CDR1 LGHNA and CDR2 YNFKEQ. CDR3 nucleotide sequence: TGTGCCAGCAGCCAAGAAGGGACAGGGAGTACCAATCAGCCCCAGCATTTT. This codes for CASSQEGTGSTNQPQHF.

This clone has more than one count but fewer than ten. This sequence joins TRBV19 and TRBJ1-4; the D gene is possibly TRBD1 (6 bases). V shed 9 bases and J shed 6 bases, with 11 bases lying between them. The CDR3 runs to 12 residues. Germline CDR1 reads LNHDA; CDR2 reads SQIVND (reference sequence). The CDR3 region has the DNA TGTGCCAGCGGACAGTATTATGAAAAACTGTTTTTT. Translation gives CASGQYYEKLFF. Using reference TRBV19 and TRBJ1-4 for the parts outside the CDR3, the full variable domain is DGGITQSPKYLFRKEGQNVTLSCEQNLNHDAMYWYRQDPGQGLRLIYYSQIVNDFQKGDIAEGYSVSREKKESFPLTVTSAQKNPTAFYLCASGQYYEKLFFGSGTQLSVL.

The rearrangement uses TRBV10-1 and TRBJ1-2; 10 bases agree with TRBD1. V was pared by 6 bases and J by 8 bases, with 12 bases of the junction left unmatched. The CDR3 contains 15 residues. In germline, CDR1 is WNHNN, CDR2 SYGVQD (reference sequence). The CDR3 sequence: CASRETGGVVGGYTF. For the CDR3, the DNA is TGCGCCAGCAGGGAGACAGGGGGCGTAGTTGGGGGCTACACCTTC.

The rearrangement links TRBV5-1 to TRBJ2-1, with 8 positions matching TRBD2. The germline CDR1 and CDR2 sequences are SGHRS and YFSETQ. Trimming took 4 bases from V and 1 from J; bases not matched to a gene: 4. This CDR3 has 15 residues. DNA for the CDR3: TGCGCCAGCAGCCCCACTAGCGGATCCTACAATGAGCAGTTCTTC. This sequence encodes CASSPTSGSYNEQFF.

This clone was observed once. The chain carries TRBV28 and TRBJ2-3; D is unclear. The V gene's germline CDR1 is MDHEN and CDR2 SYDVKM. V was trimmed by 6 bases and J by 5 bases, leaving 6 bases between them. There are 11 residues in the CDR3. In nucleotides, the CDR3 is TGTGCCAGCAGACTCCAAGATACGCAGTATTTT. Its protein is CASRLQDTQYF.

The DNA of the CDR3 is TGTGCCAGCAGTTCCGTCGGGGGCAGCGGCTACACCTTC. Residues: CASSSVGGSGYTF. The J gene is TRBJ1-2, the V gene TRBV27, with D possibly matching TRBD1 (6 bases). Per germline, CDR1 MNHEY and CDR2 SMNVEV (reference sequence). CDR3 size: 13 residues. The V end lost 4 bases, the J end lost 8 bases, and 14 bases lay between the germline ends.

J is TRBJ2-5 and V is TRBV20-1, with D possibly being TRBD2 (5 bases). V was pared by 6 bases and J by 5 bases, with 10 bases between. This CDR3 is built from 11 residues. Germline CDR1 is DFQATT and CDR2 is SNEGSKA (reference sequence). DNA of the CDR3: TGCAGTGCCACGGGGTTCGAGACCCAGTACTTC. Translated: CSATGFETQYF.

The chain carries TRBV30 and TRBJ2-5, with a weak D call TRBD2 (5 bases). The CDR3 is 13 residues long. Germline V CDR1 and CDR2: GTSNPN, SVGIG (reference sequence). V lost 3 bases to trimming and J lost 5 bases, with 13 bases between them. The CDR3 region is CAWRASGGETQYF. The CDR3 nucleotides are TGTGCCTGGAGAGCAAGCGGAGGCGAGACCCAGTACTTC.

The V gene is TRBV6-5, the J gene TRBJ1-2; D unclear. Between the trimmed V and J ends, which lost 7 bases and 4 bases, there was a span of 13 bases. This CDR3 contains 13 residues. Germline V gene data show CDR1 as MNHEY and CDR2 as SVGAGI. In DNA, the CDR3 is TGTGCCAGCACCAATCCGCCCGGCTATGGCTACACCTTC. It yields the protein CASTNPPGYGYTF.

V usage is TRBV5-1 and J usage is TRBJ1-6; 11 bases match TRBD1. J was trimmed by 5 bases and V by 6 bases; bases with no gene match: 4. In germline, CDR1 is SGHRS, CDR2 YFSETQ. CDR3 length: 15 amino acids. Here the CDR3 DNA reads TGCGCCAGCAACCCGGACAGGGGGCATAATTCACCCCTCCACTTT. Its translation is CASNPDRGHNSPLHF.

The CDR3 region has the DNA TGTGCCAGCAGCTCAGGGGGCTTAAACACTGAAGCTTTCTTT. It encodes CASSSGGLNTEAFF. The rearrangement uses TRBV11-3 and TRBJ1-1; 8 bases are a match to TRBD1. Germline V gives CDR1 SGHNT, CDR2 YENEEA. V was pared by 4 bases and J by 2 bases, with 3 bases of the junction left unmatched. This CDR3 contains 14 residues.

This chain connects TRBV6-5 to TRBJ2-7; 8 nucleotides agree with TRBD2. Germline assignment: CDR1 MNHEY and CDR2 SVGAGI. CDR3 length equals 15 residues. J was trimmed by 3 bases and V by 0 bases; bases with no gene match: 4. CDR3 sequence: CASSYSNRGGYEQYF. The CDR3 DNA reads TGTGCCAGCAGTTACTCGAATCGGGGGGGCTACGAGCAGTACTTC.

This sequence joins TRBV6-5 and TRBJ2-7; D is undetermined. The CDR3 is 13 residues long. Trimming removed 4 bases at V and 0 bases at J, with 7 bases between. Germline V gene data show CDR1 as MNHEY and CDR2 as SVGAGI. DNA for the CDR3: TGTGCCAGCAGTTTTGGCGGCTCCTACGAGCAGTACTTC. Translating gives CASSFGGSYEQYF.

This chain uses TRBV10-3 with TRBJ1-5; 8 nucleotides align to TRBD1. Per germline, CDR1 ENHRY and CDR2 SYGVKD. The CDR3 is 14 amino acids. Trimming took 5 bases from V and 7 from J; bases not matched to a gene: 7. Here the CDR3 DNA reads TGTGCCATCAGTCCGAGACAGGGGAGGCAGCCCCAGCATTTT. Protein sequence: CAISPRQGRQPQHF.

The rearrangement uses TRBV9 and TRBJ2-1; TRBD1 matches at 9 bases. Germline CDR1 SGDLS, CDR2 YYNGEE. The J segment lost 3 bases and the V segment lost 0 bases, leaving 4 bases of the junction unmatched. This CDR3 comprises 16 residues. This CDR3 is CASSVAGQGYYNEQFF. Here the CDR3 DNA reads TGTGCCAGCAGCGTAGCGGGACAGGGATACTACAATGAGCAGTTCTTC.

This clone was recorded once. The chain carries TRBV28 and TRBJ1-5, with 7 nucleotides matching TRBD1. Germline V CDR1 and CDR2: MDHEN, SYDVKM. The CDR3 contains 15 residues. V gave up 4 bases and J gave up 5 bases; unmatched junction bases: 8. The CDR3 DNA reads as TGTGCCAGCAGTTCCGCTGACAGGGTGGATCAGCCCCAGCATTTT. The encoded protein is CASSSADRVDQPQHF.

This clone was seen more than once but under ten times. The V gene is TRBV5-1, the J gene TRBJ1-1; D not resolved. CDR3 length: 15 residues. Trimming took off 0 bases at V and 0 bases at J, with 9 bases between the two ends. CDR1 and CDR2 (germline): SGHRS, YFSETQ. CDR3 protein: CASSLGGRMNTEAFF. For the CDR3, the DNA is TGCGCCAGCAGCTTGGGCGGACGGATGAACACTGAAGCTTTCTTT.

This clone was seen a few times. The CDR3, as DNA: TGTGCCAGCAGTTGGTCCCCAGGGAGTGGAACTGAAGCTTTCTTT. Residues: CASSWSPGSGTEAFF. The V gene is TRBV27, the J gene TRBJ1-1; the D gene is possibly TRBD1 (5 bases). Trimming removed 4 bases from V and 5 bases from J, with 17 bases in between. In germline, CDR1 is MNHEY, CDR2 SMNVEV (reference sequence). The CDR3 sequence is 15 residues long.

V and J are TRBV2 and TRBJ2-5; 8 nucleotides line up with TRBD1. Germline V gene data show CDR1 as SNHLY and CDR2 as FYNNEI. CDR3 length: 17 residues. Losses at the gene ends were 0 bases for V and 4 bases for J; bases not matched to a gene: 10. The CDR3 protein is CASSEALGQGSTETQYF. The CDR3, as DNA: TGTGCCAGCAGTGAAGCGCTAGGACAGGGAAGTACAGAGACCCAGTACTTC.

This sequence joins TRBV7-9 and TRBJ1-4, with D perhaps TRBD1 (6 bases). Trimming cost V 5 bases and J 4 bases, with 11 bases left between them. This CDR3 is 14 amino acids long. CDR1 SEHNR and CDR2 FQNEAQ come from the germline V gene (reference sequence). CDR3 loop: CASSTGTINEKLFF. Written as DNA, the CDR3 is TGTGCCAGCAGCACCGGGACAATTAATGAAAAACTGTTTTTT.

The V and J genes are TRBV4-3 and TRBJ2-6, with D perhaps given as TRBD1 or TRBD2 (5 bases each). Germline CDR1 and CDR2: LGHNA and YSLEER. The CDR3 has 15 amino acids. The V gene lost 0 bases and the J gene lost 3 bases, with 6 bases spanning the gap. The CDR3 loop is CASSQEGVGANVLTF. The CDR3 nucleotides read TGCGCCAGCAGCCAAGAGGGGGTTGGGGCCAACGTCCTGACTTTC.

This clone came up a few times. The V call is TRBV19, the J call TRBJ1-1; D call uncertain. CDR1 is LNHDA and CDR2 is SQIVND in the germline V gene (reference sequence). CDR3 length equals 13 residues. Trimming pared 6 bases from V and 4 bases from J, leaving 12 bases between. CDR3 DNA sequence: TGTGCCAGTAGGAGGCTCTCCGCCACTGAAGCTTTCTTT. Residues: CASRRLSATEAFF.

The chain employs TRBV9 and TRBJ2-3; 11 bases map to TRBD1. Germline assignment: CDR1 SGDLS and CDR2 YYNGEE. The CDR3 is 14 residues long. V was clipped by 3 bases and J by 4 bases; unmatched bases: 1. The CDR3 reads CASSAGQGADTQYF. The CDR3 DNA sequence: TGTGCCAGCAGCGCGGGACAGGGGGCAGATACGCAGTATTTT.

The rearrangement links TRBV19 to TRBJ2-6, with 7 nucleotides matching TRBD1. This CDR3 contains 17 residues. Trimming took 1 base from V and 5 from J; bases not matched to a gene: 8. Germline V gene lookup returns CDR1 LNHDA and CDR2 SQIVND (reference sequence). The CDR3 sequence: CASSIGDSPRRANVLTF. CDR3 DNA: TGTGCCAGTAGTATAGGGGACAGCCCCCGGAGGGCCAACGTCCTGACTTTC. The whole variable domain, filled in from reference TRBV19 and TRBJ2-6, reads DGGITQSPKYLFRKEGQNVTLSCEQNLNHDAMYWYRQDPGQGLRLIYYSQIVNDFQKGDIAEGYSVSREKKESFPLTVTSAQKNPTAFYLCASSIGDSPRRANVLTFGAGSRLTVL.